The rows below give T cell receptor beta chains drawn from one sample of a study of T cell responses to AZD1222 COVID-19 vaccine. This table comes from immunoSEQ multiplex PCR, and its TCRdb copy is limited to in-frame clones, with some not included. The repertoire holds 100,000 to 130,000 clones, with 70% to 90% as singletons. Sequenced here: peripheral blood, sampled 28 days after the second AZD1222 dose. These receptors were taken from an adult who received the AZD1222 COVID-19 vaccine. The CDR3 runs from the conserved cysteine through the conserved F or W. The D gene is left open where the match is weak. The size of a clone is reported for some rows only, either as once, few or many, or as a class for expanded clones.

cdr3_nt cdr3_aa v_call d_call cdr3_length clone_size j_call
TGCGCCAGCAGCCAAGAGTCTGCAGGTAGCAATCAGCCCCAGCATTTT CASSQESAGSNQPQHF TRBV4-3 . 16 . TRBJ1-5
TGTGCCAGCAGCCAAGATTACGGGACAGGGGGCAATTCACCCCTCCACTTT CASSQDYGTGGNSPLHF TRBV3-1/TRBV3-2 TRBD1 17 . TRBJ1-6
TGCGCCAGCAGCTTGGGCAGGGGGTTTTCCTACGAGCAGTACTTC CASSLGRGFSYEQYF TRBV5-1 TRBD1 15 . TRBJ2-7
TGTGCCAGCAGCCCGGCAGGGGGGAGCAATCAGCCCCAGCATTTT CASSPAGGSNQPQHF TRBV7-2 TRBD1 15 . TRBJ1-5
TGTGCCAGCAGCCCTCGCAGGAAGAAAGAGACCCAGTACTTC CASSPRRKKETQYF TRBV7-2 . 14 . TRBJ2-5
TGTGCCAGCAGCCCGGACGGGAGAAACTATGGCTACACCTTC CASSPDGRNYGYTF TRBV11-2 . 14 . TRBJ1-2
TGTGCCAGCAGCTTAGGAGGGACAGGCGCTAACTATGGCTACACCTTC CASSLGGTGANYGYTF TRBV7-9 TRBD1 16 . TRBJ1-2
TGTGCCAGCAGCCAAGTCGCGAGAGATGGCTACACCTTC CASSQVARDGYTF TRBV3-1/TRBV3-2 . 13 few TRBJ1-2
TGTGCCAGCAGCCAGGGGGGGAGGGTTCAGCCCCAGCATTTT CASSQGGRVQPQHF TRBV3-1/TRBV3-2 . 14 . TRBJ1-5
TGTGCCAGCAGCTTGGGTGTTAGGACAGTTTTGAACACTGAAGCTTTCTTT CASSLGVRTVLNTEAFF TRBV5-6 . 17 . TRBJ1-1
TGTGCCAGCAGGCCAGACCATTCGGGTTCACCCCTCCACTTT CASRPDHSGSPLHF TRBV25-1 . 14 once TRBJ1-6
TGCGCCAGCAGCTTGCAGGGGACAAACTACGAGCAGTACTTC CASSLQGTNYEQYF TRBV5-1 . 14 . TRBJ2-7
TGTGCCAGTAAAGGGACGTCGAGCTCCTATAATTCACCCCTCCACTTT CASKGTSSSYNSPLHF TRBV6-4 . 16 . TRBJ1-6
TGCGCCAGCAGCGAGGGTCGGGGGGTCCCCACCGGGGAGCTGTTTTTT CASSEGRGVPTGELFF TRBV5-1 TRBD2 16 . TRBJ2-2
TGTGCCAGTAGTACCCACCCTCCCGGGCGAAACAATGAGCAGTTCTTC CASSTHPPGRNNEQFF TRBV19 . 16 . TRBJ2-1
TGCGCCAGCAGTGAGCCCCAGGACAGCCCAACCTACGAGCAGTACTTC CASSEPQDSPTYEQYF TRBV10-1 . 16 . TRBJ2-7
TGTGCCAGCAGTGCACGGGGGATAGAGAACACTGAAGCTTTCTTT CASSARGIENTEAFF TRBV6-4 . 15 . TRBJ1-1
TGTGCCAGCAGCTTATACGGCACAGATACGCAGTATTTT CASSLYGTDTQYF TRBV7-2 . 13 . TRBJ2-3
TGTGCCAGCACCCAAGCGGGGGGGAACTCCTACAATGAGCAGTTCTTC CASTQAGGNSYNEQFF TRBV7-9 TRBD2 16 . TRBJ2-1
TGTGCCAGCAGCCCGGACAGGGAGACCTATGGCTACACCTTC CASSPDRETYGYTF TRBV7-9 TRBD1 14 . TRBJ1-2
TGCGCCAGCAGCCCGACGGGGGGCACCGGGGAGCTGTTTTTT CASSPTGGTGELFF TRBV4-1 TRBD2 14 . TRBJ2-2
TGTGCCAGCAGCCCCCGGACCTATACTAACTATGGCTACACCTTC CASSPRTYTNYGYTF TRBV7-8 . 15 . TRBJ1-2
TGTGCCAGCAGCCACGGAGGGGGCAATCAGCCCCAGCATTTT CASSHGGGNQPQHF TRBV6-5 . 14 . TRBJ1-5
TGTGCCAGCAGCCGGACAGGTGGGCCCGAGCAGTACTTC CASSRTGGPEQYF TRBV7-9 TRBD1 13 . TRBJ2-7
TGTGCCAGCAGCGACGCAGGGGGTTATGGCTACACCTTC CASSDAGGYGYTF TRBV9 TRBD1 13 . TRBJ1-2
TGTGCCAGCAGCCAAGCCCTGACAGGTTTGAATGGCTACACCTTC CASSQALTGLNGYTF TRBV3-1/TRBV3-2 . 15 . TRBJ1-2
TGTGCCAGCAGCTTACTAGCGGGGGGGTTGAATGAGCAGTTCTTC CASSLLAGGLNEQFF TRBV7-2 TRBD2 15 . TRBJ2-1
TGTGCCAGCAGCTTGGTGTCCGGCACTGAAGCTTTCTTT CASSLVSGTEAFF TRBV5-6 . 13 . TRBJ1-1